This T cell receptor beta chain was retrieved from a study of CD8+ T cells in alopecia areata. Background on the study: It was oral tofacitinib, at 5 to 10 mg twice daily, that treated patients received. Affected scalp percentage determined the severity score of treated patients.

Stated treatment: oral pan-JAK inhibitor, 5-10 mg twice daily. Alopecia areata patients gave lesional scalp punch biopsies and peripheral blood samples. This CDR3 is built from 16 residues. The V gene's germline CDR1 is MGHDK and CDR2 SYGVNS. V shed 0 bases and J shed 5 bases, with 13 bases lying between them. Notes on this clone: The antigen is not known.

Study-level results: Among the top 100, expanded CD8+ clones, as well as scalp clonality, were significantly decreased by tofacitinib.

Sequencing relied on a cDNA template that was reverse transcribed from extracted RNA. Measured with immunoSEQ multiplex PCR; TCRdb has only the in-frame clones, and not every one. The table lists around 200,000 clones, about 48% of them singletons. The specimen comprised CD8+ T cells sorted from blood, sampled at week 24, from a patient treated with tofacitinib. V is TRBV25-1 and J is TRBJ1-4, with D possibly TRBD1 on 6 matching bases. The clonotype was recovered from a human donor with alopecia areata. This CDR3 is CASSEYKGGTNEKLFF. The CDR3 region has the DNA TGTGCCAGCAGTGAATATAAAGGGGGAACCAATGAAAAACTGTTTTTT.